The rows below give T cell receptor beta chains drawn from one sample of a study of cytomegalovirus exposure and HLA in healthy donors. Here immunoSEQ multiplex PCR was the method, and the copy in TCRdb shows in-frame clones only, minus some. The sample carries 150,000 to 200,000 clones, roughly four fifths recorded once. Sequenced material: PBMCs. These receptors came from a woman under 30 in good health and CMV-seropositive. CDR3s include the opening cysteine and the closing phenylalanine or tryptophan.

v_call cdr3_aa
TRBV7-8 CASSPPLYFTPGGSGNTIYF
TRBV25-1 CASIGQGRNEKLFF
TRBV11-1 CASSSETGLQETQYF
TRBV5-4 CASSFAGSVPEQYF
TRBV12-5 CASGLQQGFGYNEQFF
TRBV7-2 CASSLYPQGHSPLHF
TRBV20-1 CSAPSGVEQYF
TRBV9 CASSVGVGQVYGYTF
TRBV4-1 CASSQDGTGGIAETQYF
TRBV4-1 CASSQTGLNEKLFF
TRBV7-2 CASQGQINEKLFF
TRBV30 CAWSQGAGEQYF
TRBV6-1 CASSSRASNEKLFF
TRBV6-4 CASSDSAVFNGELFF
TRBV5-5 CASSYGQGMEIQYF
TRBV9 CASSVPSGGGYNEQFF
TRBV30 CASGRGGNSPLHF
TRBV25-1 CASSDSGQTGNSGYGYTF
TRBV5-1 CASSAQGLDTQYF
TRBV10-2 CASTTWTSGFGTQYF
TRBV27 CASSQHGTENTEAFF
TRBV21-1 CASSNGRSAGGPDEQFF
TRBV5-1 CASSTDRGQDTEAFF
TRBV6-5 CASSYRRQANTEAFF
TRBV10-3 CAISGTSGASPYEQYF
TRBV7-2 CASSPRFGGYTF
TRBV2 CASSLGGTGTNNQPQHF
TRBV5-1 CASSWEPTGDSYEQYF
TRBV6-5 CASRGRTGHYGYTF
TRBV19 CASTTGGNQPQHF
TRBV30 CAWNTGRGDQPQHF
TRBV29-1 CSVERQGTYEQYF
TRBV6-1 CASSASRDRASSSYEQYF
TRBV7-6 CASSLALDGVREQYF
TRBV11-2 CASSRPGQGKNIQYF
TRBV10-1 CASLDTNQPQHF
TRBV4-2 CASSQERGFSDGYTF
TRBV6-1 CASSDIGGVTQYF
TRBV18 CASSPVTGESRTEAFF
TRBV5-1 CASSSDGRTAYNEQFF
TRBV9 CASSAHWGTSEETQYF
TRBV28 CASSILRHSNTEAFF
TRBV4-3 CASSQTGTGGEYEQYF
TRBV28 CASSFRGGWGIGGNTEAFF
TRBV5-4 CASSLISGSGETQYF